The next 22 T cell receptor beta chains were all read from a single sample in a study of CD8+ T cells in alopecia areata. The treatment denotes: oral pan-JAK inhibitor, 5-10 mg twice daily. Individuals with alopecia areata gave both lesional scalp punch biopsies and peripheral blood for collection. Sequencing relied on a cDNA template that was reverse transcribed from extracted RNA. Sequenced by immunoSEQ multiplex PCR; TCRdb stores in-frame clones only, minus some. Among around 13,000 clones listed, 55% to 80% were seen once. Sequences were derived from skin, sampled at week 4, from a patient treated with tofacitinib. Every receptor here comes from a human donor with alopecia areata.

This clone came up a few times. V usage is TRBV29-1 and J usage is TRBJ1-5; possible D gene TRBD1, 5 bases. V shed 4 bases and J shed 3 bases, with 10 bases lying between them. Germline-derived CDR1 and CDR2 are SQVTM and ANQGSEA. The CDR3 length is 13 residues. The CDR3 bases are TGCAGCGTTGCCAGGGACTTCAATCAGCCCCAGCATTTT. Protein: CSVARDFNQPQHF.

This chain links TRBV5-1 with TRBJ2-7; D is undetermined. Germline V gene sequence: CDR1 SGHRS, CDR2 YFSETQ. This CDR3 is 13 amino acids long. V was shortened by 2 bases and J by 6 bases, with 12 bases between the two germline ends. The CDR3 loop is CASSLVRDSEQYF. CDR3 DNA: TGCGCCAGCAGCTTAGTCCGAGACTCCGAGCAGTACTTC.

V is TRBV5-5 and J is TRBJ2-7, with 9 bases identical to TRBD1. This CDR3 is built from 16 residues. Germline lookup yields CDR1 SGHKS and CDR2 YYEKEE (reference sequence). After removal of 4 bases from V and 1 base from J, the junction contained 9 bases not matched to a gene. The CDR3 loop reads CASSQRTGGSSYEQYF. The CDR3 DNA reads TGTGCCAGCAGCCAACGTACAGGGGGCAGTTCCTACGAGCAGTACTTC.

The chain recombines TRBV5-5 with TRBJ2-5; D uncertain. Trimming cost V 3 bases and J 1 base, with 10 bases left between them. The CDR3 spans 14 residues. Germline loops: CDR1 SGHKS, CDR2 YYEKEE (reference sequence). The DNA of the CDR3 is TGTGCCAGCAGCTCCGACAATGCCCAAGAGACCCAGTACTTC. It is translated as CASSSDNAQETQYF. The variable domain in full, with the rest retrieved from reference TRBV5-5 and TRBJ2-5, is DAGVTQSPTHLIKTRGQQVTLRCSPISGHKSVSWYQQVLGQGPQFIFQYYEKEERGRGNFPDRFSARQFPNYSSELNVNALLLGDSALYLCASSSDNAQETQYFGPGTRLLVL.

V usage is TRBV5-1 and J usage is TRBJ2-6; 11 nucleotides line up with TRBD1. V shed 4 bases and J 4 bases; nucleotides not matched to a gene: 7. This CDR3 contains 17 residues. Germline CDR1 reads SGHRS; CDR2 reads YFSETQ. CDR3 in DNA: TGCGCCAGCAGCACCGGACAGGGGGCTGCAGGGGCCAACGTCCTGACTTTC. It is translated as CASSTGQGAAGANVLTF.

The J gene is TRBJ2-7, the V gene TRBV5-1; 9 bases agree with TRBD2. The length of the CDR3 is 15 residues. Germline V gene lookup returns CDR1 SGHRS and CDR2 YFSETQ. Losses at the gene ends were 4 bases for V and 2 bases for J; bases not matched to a gene: 7. As DNA, the CDR3 is TGCGCCAGCAGCCTGATGAGCGGGGGGCCCTACGAGCAGTACTTC. Translation gives CASSLMSGGPYEQYF.

This chain links TRBV11-2 with TRBJ1-2; TRBD1 might be the D (6 bases). The ends were cut back, 0 bases at V and 4 bases at J, with 12 bases in the middle. Germline V gene sequence: CDR1 SGHAT, CDR2 FQNNGV. The CDR3 sequence is 15 residues long. CDR3 in DNA: TGTGCCAGCAGCTTAGAGGTGACAGGACTCTATGGCTACACCTTC. It specifies CASSLEVTGLYGYTF.

The chain has TRBV19 and TRBJ1-5; D not certain. The CDR3 spans 14 residues. Looked up from germline, CDR1 is LNHDA and CDR2 is SQIVND (reference sequence). The germline V and J ends were trimmed by 5 bases and 2 bases, with 10 bases remaining between them. The DNA of the CDR3 is TGTGCCAGTAGTCCAGTGGGCCGCAATCAGCCCCAGCATTTT. Its protein product is CASSPVGRNQPQHF.

The chain is built from TRBV10-3 and TRBJ2-7; 7 bases are shared with TRBD1. After removal of 8 bases from V and 3 bases from J, the junction contained 16 bases not matched to a gene. The V gene's germline CDR1 is ENHRY and CDR2 SYGVKD. This CDR3 contains 16 residues. The CDR3 DNA reads TGTGCCATCCAAAAAGGGCCGGGACAGCCTTACTACGAGCAGTACTTC. Translation: CAIQKGPGQPYYEQYF.

The gene calls are TRBV7-2 and TRBJ2-7, with D possibly being TRBD1 (5 bases). Germline loops: CDR1 SGHTA, CDR2 FQGNSA. There are 14 residues in the CDR3. The ends were cut back, 2 bases at V and 3 bases at J, with 11 bases in the middle. CDR3 loop: CASSLKGPVYEQYF. The CDR3 DNA reads TGTGCCAGCAGCTTAAAGGGGCCCGTCTACGAGCAGTACTTC.

The J gene is TRBJ2-1, the V gene TRBV29-1; 8 bases are a match to TRBD2. The V gene's germline CDR1 is SQVTM and CDR2 ANQGSEA. CDR3 length: 15 residues. V dropped 2 bases and J dropped 2; count of bases not matched to a gene: 5. CDR3 coding DNA: TGCAGCGTTGAACGGGCGGGGGGACCCTACAATGAGCAGTTCTTC. Translated: CSVERAGGPYNEQFF.

The CDR3 nucleotides are TGTGCCAGCAGCTTAGGATGGGGGCTTAATGAAAAACTGTTTTTT. Amino acid sequence: CASSLGWGLNEKLFF. The V call is TRBV7-6, the J call TRBJ1-4; TRBD1 is a possible D gene (6 bases). CDR1 and CDR2 (germline): SGHVS, FNYEAQ. CDR3 length: 15 residues. The V gene lost 1 base and the J gene lost 4 bases, with 10 bases spanning the gap. Drawing the rest from reference TRBV7-6 and TRBJ1-4, the complete variable domain is GAGVSQSPRYKVTKRGQDVALRCDPISGHVSLYWYRQALGQGPEFLTYFNYEAQQDKSGLPNDRFSAERPEGSISTLTIQRTEQRDSAMYRCASSLGWGLNEKLFFGSGTQLSVL.

This sequence joins TRBV7-8 and TRBJ2-3, with 10 bases lining up with TRBD2. V shed 5 bases and J 2 bases; nucleotides not matched to a gene: 4. The CDR3 runs to 15 residues. Germline values: CDR1 SGHVS, CDR2 FQNEAQ. The CDR3 nucleotides read TGTGCCAGCAGCCGTACTAGCGGGACCACAGATACGCAGTATTTT. Its protein is CASSRTSGTTDTQYF.

This rearrangement joins TRBV28 to TRBJ2-1; D remains ambiguous. CDR3 length: 14 residues. The germline V gene encodes CDR1 MDHEN and CDR2 SYDVKM. Trimming shortened V by 6 bases and J by 10 bases, and 19 bases separated the two germline ends. As DNA, the CDR3 is TGTGCCAGCAGCTCCGGCAGTATCATTGGGGAGCAGTTCTTC. It codes for CASSSGSIIGEQFF.

This rearrangement joins TRBV11-2 to TRBJ2-7; 9 positions agree with TRBD2. CDR1 SGHAT and CDR2 FQNNGV come from the germline V gene. V was clipped by 4 bases and J by 2 bases; unmatched bases: 6. This CDR3 has 15 residues. CDR3 bases: TGTGCCAGCAGCTCCACTAGCGGGTTACCCTACGAGCAGTACTTC. Translation gives CASSSTSGLPYEQYF. Together with reference TRBV11-2 and TRBJ2-7, the CDR3 gives the full variable domain: EAGVAQSPRYKIIEKRQSVAFWCNPISGHATLYWYQQILGQGPKLLIQFQNNGVVDDSQLPKDRFSAERLKGVDSTLKIQPAKLEDSAVYLCASSSTSGLPYEQYFGPGTRLTVT.

This clone is judged medium-sized. The chain links TRBV6-5 to TRBJ1-1, with D unclear. Germline V gene lookup returns CDR1 MNHEY and CDR2 SVGAGI. The ends were cut back, 5 bases at V and 0 bases at J, with 13 bases in the middle. There are 15 residues in the CDR3. Here the CDR3 reads CASSRADLMNTEAFF. The CDR3 nucleotides are TGTGCCAGCAGTCGCGCAGACCTCATGAACACTGAAGCTTTCTTT.

This clone occurred a few times. This chain links TRBV7-1 with TRBJ1-2; 9 bases fit TRBD1. TRBV7-1 is recorded as an ORF, its role being uncertain. The CDR3 length is 14 residues. Trimming took 7 bases from V and 6 from J; bases not matched to a gene: 9. CDR3 sequence reads: CASTDDRGWDGYTF. DNA of the CDR3: TGTGCCAGCACCGACGACAGGGGGTGGGATGGCTACACCTTC.

The gene calls are TRBV4-3 and TRBJ1-2; maybe TRBD1 (6 bases). Between the trimmed V and J ends, which lost 0 bases and 5 bases, there was a span of 16 bases. The germline V gene has CDR1 LGHNA and CDR2 YSLEER. CDR3 size: 16 residues. The CDR3 protein is CASSQDLRRGMYGYTF. CDR3 in DNA: TGCGCCAGCAGCCAAGATCTTAGGAGGGGGATGTATGGCTACACCTTC.

The rearrangement joins TRBV5-1 to TRBJ2-7; weak D call: TRBD1 (6 bases). The CDR3 totals 16 residues. V lost 4 bases and J lost 2, with 19 bases in between. Germline V lookup: CDR1 SGHRS, CDR2 YFSETQ. The CDR3 is CASSQLDSSRAYEQYF. The CDR3 DNA reads as TGCGCCAGCAGCCAACTGGACAGCTCCAGGGCCTACGAGCAGTACTTC.

Points on this clone: One end of the junction does not line up with germline, which may come from a read error. This same CDR3 is encoded by further DNA sequences in the sample. The chain links TRBV5-4 to TRBJ1-1; 7 positions match TRBD1. The CDR3 loop spans 16 amino acids. Per germline, CDR1 SGHNT and CDR2 YYREEE (reference sequence). The CDR3 here is CASSSPLRGREGEAFF. DNA for the CDR3: TGTGCCAGCAGCTCGCCGTTGAGGGGGCGCGAAGGTGAAGCTTTCTTC.

The chain is built from TRBV30 and TRBJ1-2; D not resolved. CDR3 length: 14 residues. Looked up from germline, CDR1 is GTSNPN and CDR2 is SVGIG (reference sequence). The germline V and J ends were trimmed by 4 bases and 2 bases, with 14 bases remaining between them. In nucleotides, the CDR3 is TGTGCCTGGAAAATCCCAGACACAAACTATGGCTACACCTTC. It translates to CAWKIPDTNYGYTF.

The V call is TRBV7-2, the J call TRBJ1-1; 7 bases map to TRBD1. V lost 4 bases to trimming and J lost 5 bases; unmatched junction nucleotides: 7. CDR1 and CDR2 from the germline V gene are SGHTA and FQGNSA. The CDR3 loop spans 14 amino acids. CDR3 loop: CASSSQGEGTEAFF. CDR3 bases: TGTGCCAGCAGCTCTCAGGGGGAAGGGACTGAAGCTTTCTTT.